This TCR beta chain was retrieved from a study of beta chain features in type 1 diabetes. Findings and limits, study-wide: A closer apparent resemblance between naive, central memory and Treg TCRB repertoires was seen in patients than in healthy donors.

Approximately 110 mL of blood, on average, came from one heparinised draw per donor. Isolation of CD4+ naive, central memory, regulatory and stem cell-like memory cells was achieved by sorting via CD45RO/CCR7/CD25/CD127/CD95/CD27. This CDR3 spans 15 amino acids. In germline, CDR1 is SGHNT, CDR2 YYREEE (reference sequence). Between the trimmed V and J ends, which lost 0 bases and 5 bases, there was a span of 12 bases. Every isolated RNA sample was fully reverse transcribed, so sequencing captured expressed TCRB transcripts. Profiled with immunoSEQ multiplex PCR; TCRdb holds only in-frame clones, not every one. The data hold 350,000 to 400,000 clones, with about 15% observed a single time. A word on this clone: The antigen is unknown.

This TCR was sampled from a woman aged 18 to 35 in good health. The V and J genes are TRBV5-4 and TRBJ2-1, with D uncertain. The specimen sequenced was naive CD4+ T cells from blood. CDR3 sequence reads: CASSLDFLGDNEQFF. The DNA for the CDR3 is TGTGCCAGCAGCTTGGACTTTTTGGGCGACAATGAGCAGTTCTTC.